The next 26 T cell receptor beta chains were all read from a single sample in a study of human thymus T cells. Data came from immunoSEQ multiplex PCR; TCRdb stores just in-frame clones and leaves some out. The repertoire holds some 46,000 clones, with approximately 95% as singletons. The sequencing sample was made of blood. These receptors all come from a girl less than two years old with a congenital heart defect but otherwise immunologically healthy.

The chain links TRBV6-6 to TRBJ2-7; D possibly corresponds to TRBD1 (5 bases). This CDR3 has 13 amino acids. V dropped 5 bases and J dropped 9 bases, with 17 bases sitting between them. CDR1 is MNHNY and CDR2 is SVGAGI in the germline V gene (reference sequence). The chain's CDR3 is CASSPNIGVGQYF. DNA for the CDR3: TGTGCCAGCAGTCCGAACATAGGGGTGGGGCAGTACTTC.

The V and J genes are TRBV7-2 and TRBJ1-2; D possibly corresponds to TRBD1 (5 bases). CDR3 size: 15 residues. Germline V lookup: CDR1 SGHTA, CDR2 FQGNSA. Trimming removed 2 bases from V and 3 bases from J, with 13 bases in between. CDR3 DNA sequence: TGTGCCAGCAGCTTATCAGTCCAGGGACACTATGGCTACACCTTC. It specifies CASSLSVQGHYGYTF. Variable domain in full (rest from reference TRBV7-2 and TRBJ1-2): GAGVSQSPSNKVTEKGKDVELRCDPISGHTALYWYRQSLGQGLEFLIYFQGNSAPDKSGLPSDRFSAERTGGSVSTLTIQRTQQEDSAVYLCASSLSVQGHYGYTFGSGTRLTVV.

The V and J genes are TRBV9 and TRBJ1-5; D is undetermined. V lost 4 bases and J lost 5, with 13 bases in between. The CDR3 spans 14 residues. Germline values: CDR1 SGDLS, CDR2 YYNGEE. In nucleotides, the CDR3 is TGTGCCAGCAGCATGTCAGGCGTCGATCAGCCCCAGCATTTT. It codes for CASSMSGVDQPQHF. Together with reference TRBV9 and TRBJ1-5, the CDR3 gives the full variable domain: DSGVTQTPKHLITATGQRVTLRCSPRSGDLSVYWYQQSLDQGLQFLIQYYNGEERAKGNILERFSAQQFPDLHSELNLSSLELGDSALYFCASSMSGVDQPQHFGDGTRLSIL.

The CDR3 nucleotides read TGCGCCAGCAGCTCTAGTAGGGGACGTGGTGAAGCTTTCTTT. Its translation is CASSSSRGRGEAFF. This chain joins TRBV5-1 and TRBJ1-1, with D perhaps TRBD1 (5 bases). The CDR3 is made up of 14 amino acids. CDR1 and CDR2 from the germline V gene are SGHRS and YFSETQ. V gave up 3 bases and J gave up 7 bases, with 16 bases separating them.

The gene calls are TRBV6-5 and TRBJ2-7; D unresolved. V was clipped by 0 bases and J by 3 bases, with 6 bases between them. Germline CDR1 reads MNHEY; CDR2 reads SVGAGI. The CDR3 contains 13 residues. The chain's CDR3 is CASSYSRHYEQYF. Written as DNA, the CDR3 is TGTGCCAGCAGTTACTCTCGGCACTACGAGCAGTACTTC.

The rearrangement links TRBV5-1 to TRBJ2-3, with D possibly being TRBD1 (6 bases). This CDR3 is 12 amino acids long. The V end lost 4 bases, the J end lost 4 bases, and 7 bases lay between the germline ends. Germline V gives CDR1 SGHRS, CDR2 YFSETQ. CDR3 in amino acids: CASSTGSDTQYF. The CDR3 nucleotides read TGCGCCAGCAGCACAGGGTCAGATACGCAGTATTTT.

The rearrangement joins TRBV27 to TRBJ2-7; 10 nucleotides align to TRBD2. The V and J ends lost 7 bases and 1 base, in that order; junction bases with no gene match: 4. The germline V gene has CDR1 MNHEY and CDR2 SMNVEV (reference sequence). The CDR3 is 14 amino acids. The CDR3 region is CASKREGRSYEQYF. CDR3 coding DNA: TGTGCCAGCAAGCGGGAGGGCCGGTCCTACGAGCAGTACTTC.

The rearrangement uses TRBV9 and TRBJ2-4, with TRBD2 as a possible D gene (6 bases). V lost 3 bases and J 3 bases, leaving 7 bases between the germline ends. The CDR3 spans 13 residues. CDR1 SGDLS and CDR2 YYNGEE come from the germline V gene. DNA for the CDR3: TGTGCCAGCAGCGGGAGGGGCAAAAACATTCAGTACTTC. Protein product: CASSGRGKNIQYF.

The rearrangement links TRBV7-8 to TRBJ2-3, with unresolved D. CDR3 length: 13 amino acids. Trimming stripped 4 bases from V and 4 bases from J, with 9 bases between. Germline V gives CDR1 SGHVS, CDR2 FQNEAQ. CDR3 nucleotides: TGTGCCAGCAGCTCTTACGGATCAGATACGCAGTATTTT. Protein: CASSSYGSDTQYF.

V and J are TRBV11-2 and TRBJ2-3; 8 nucleotides match TRBD1. CDR1 SGHAT and CDR2 FQNNGV come from the germline V gene. V shed 0 bases and J 4 bases; nucleotides not matched to a gene: 3. The CDR3 extends over 15 amino acids. The CDR3 is CASSLDRGRADTQYF. In DNA form, the CDR3 reads TGTGCCAGCAGCTTAGACAGGGGGCGCGCAGATACGCAGTATTTT.

The V call is TRBV5-1, the J call TRBJ2-3; no definite D call. The CDR3 contains 15 residues. The V end lost 0 bases, the J end lost 0 bases, and 8 bases lay between the germline ends. CDR1 and CDR2 (germline): SGHRS, YFSETQ. CDR3 in DNA: TGCGCCAGCAGCTTGGCCCTGCGGAGCACAGATACGCAGTATTTT. This sequence encodes CASSLALRSTDTQYF. Full variable domain (remainder filled in from reference TRBV5-1 and TRBJ2-3): KAGVTQTPRYLIKTRGQQVTLSCSPISGHRSVSWYQQTPGQGLQFLFEYFSETQRNKGNFPGRFSGRQFSNSRSEMNVSTLELGDSALYLCASSLALRSTDTQYFGPGTRLTVL.

The chain recombines TRBV5-1 with TRBJ2-1; 9 bases agree with TRBD2. V gave up 7 bases and J gave up 7 bases; unmatched junction bases: 12. The CDR3 has 15 amino acids. Germline CDR1 reads SGHRS; CDR2 reads YFSETQ. CDR3 bases: TGCGCCAGCGCGACTAGCGGCAGAGGGGGGAATGAGCAGTTCTTC. Translation: CASATSGRGGNEQFF.

This clone appeared once. The rearrangement uses TRBV10-3 and TRBJ2-5; D is unresolved. Trimming shortened V by 2 bases and J by 4 bases, and 2 bases separated the two germline ends. The length of the CDR3 is 11 residues. Per the germline V gene, CDR1 is ENHRY and CDR2 is SYGVKD. The CDR3 DNA is TGTGCCATCAGTGAGAGAGAGACCCAGTACTTC. Amino acids: CAISERETQYF.

CDR3 region: CASEPNAGDTQYF. For the CDR3, the DNA is TGCGCCAGCGAGCCCAACGCCGGGGATACGCAGTATTTT. The V and J genes are TRBV10-1 and TRBJ2-3; D is uncertain. The CDR3 has 13 residues. V lost 8 bases and J 6 bases, leaving 15 bases between the germline ends. Per germline, CDR1 WNHNN and CDR2 SYGVQD (reference sequence).

The chain employs TRBV6-4 and TRBJ2-7; 9 bases are shared with TRBD2. Per the germline V gene, CDR1 is MRHNA and CDR2 is SNTAGT. The length of the CDR3 is 15 residues. In DNA, the CDR3 is TGTCGCACAGGCGGGAGGGGGGGGGACCAACCCGAGCAGTACTTC. This encodes CRTGGRGGDQPEQYF.

CDR3 sequence reads: CASSIATRAAWGNEQFF. The CDR3 DNA reads TGTGCCAGTAGTATAGCTACCCGGGCGGCCTGGGGGAATGAGCAGTTCTTC. The V call is TRBV19, the J call TRBJ2-1; D may match TRBD1 or TRBD2 (5 bases each). Trimming removed 1 base from V and 7 bases from J, with 20 bases in between. The V gene's germline CDR1 is LNHDA and CDR2 SQIVND (reference sequence). There are 17 residues in the CDR3. Based on the CDR3 plus reference TRBV19 and TRBJ2-1, the full variable domain is DGGITQSPKYLFRKEGQNVTLSCEQNLNHDAMYWYRQDPGQGLRLIYYSQIVNDFQKGDIAEGYSVSREKKESFPLTVTSAQKNPTAFYLCASSIATRAAWGNEQFFGPGTRLTVL.

This clone was counted once. The V and J genes are TRBV4-1 and TRBJ1-4; D not resolved. V lost 1 base to trimming and J lost 10 bases, with 13 bases between them. Germline lookup yields CDR1 MGHRA and CDR2 YSYEKL. The CDR3 covers 14 residues. The CDR3 is CASSQGQRVGKLFF. CDR3 in DNA: TGCGCCAGCAGCCAAGGGCAAAGGGTAGGAAAACTGTTTTTT.

Only one count was recorded for this clone. The CDR3 sequence: CSVRRDLGGETQYF. In DNA, the CDR3 is TGCAGCGTGAGGAGGGATCTGGGGGGGGAGACCCAGTACTTC. The chain combines TRBV29-1 with TRBJ2-5; 7 nucleotides line up with TRBD2. The germline gives CDR1 SQVTM, CDR2 ANQGSEA. J lost 5 bases, V lost 6 bases, and 12 bases had no gene match. The CDR3 covers 14 residues.

The chain employs TRBV5-6 and TRBJ2-5; 10 bases line up with TRBD1. The junction had 7 bases not matched to a gene; V was cut back by 10 bases and J by 1 base. Germline lookup yields CDR1 SGHDT and CDR2 YYEEEE. The CDR3 is 14 residues long. The CDR3 here is CASTGGWFQETQYF. CDR3 nucleotide sequence: TGTGCCTCGACAGGGGGCTGGTTCCAAGAGACCCAGTACTTC.

In DNA, the CDR3 is TGTGCCAGCAGCTCCCTAGTCGCGGGAGTATCCTACAATGAGCAGTTCTTC. Amino acids: CASSSLVAGVSYNEQFF. The chain employs TRBV11-2 and TRBJ2-1; 7 positions match TRBD2. The germline CDR1 and CDR2 sequences are SGHAT and FQNNGV. CDR3 length: 17 residues. The ends lost 4 bases at V and 1 base at J; junction bases unmatched: 10.

The rearrangement uses TRBV6-1 and TRBJ2-5; no clear D. The germline V gene encodes CDR1 MNHNS and CDR2 SASEGT. This CDR3 has 14 amino acids. Trimming cost V 3 bases and J 6 bases, with 14 bases left between them. The CDR3 nucleotides are TGTGCCAGCAGTGACTTTGCCGTAGGAAAGACCCAGTACTTC. It specifies CASSDFAVGKTQYF.

This chain connects TRBV5-6 to TRBJ2-3, with 9 positions matching TRBD1. Trimming cost V 3 bases and J 5 bases; bases outside gene matches: 10. The CDR3 covers 16 residues. Per germline, CDR1 SGHDT and CDR2 YYEEEE. CDR3 loop: CASSSVRDRVRDTQYF. CDR3 in DNA: TGTGCCAGCAGCTCCGTCCGGGACAGGGTAAGAGATACGCAGTATTTT.

The J gene is TRBJ2-7, the V gene TRBV28; D gene ambiguous. The CDR3 is 10 amino acids. The germline V and J ends were trimmed by 8 bases and 0 bases, with 2 bases remaining between them. The germline gives CDR1 MDHEN, CDR2 SYDVKM. The CDR3 loop reads CASGSYEQYF. The CDR3 bases are TGTGCCAGCGGCTCCTACGAGCAGTACTTC.

This clone is a singleton in its sample. The rearrangement joins TRBV28 to TRBJ2-4; possibly TRBD2 for D (6 bases). From germline, CDR1 is MDHEN and CDR2 SYDVKM. The CDR3 has 12 residues. The V gene lost 4 bases and the J gene lost 8 bases, with 9 bases spanning the gap. CDR3 DNA sequence: TGTGCCAGCAGTTATCCGGGGGACATTCAGTACTTC. Amino acids: CASSYPGDIQYF.

V usage is TRBV27 and J usage is TRBJ2-1; 10 nucleotides match TRBD2. With 8 bases clipped from V and 7 bases from J, the junction kept 8 bases outside the gene matches. The CDR3 is 14 amino acids. Per the germline V gene, CDR1 is MNHEY and CDR2 is SMNVEV (reference sequence). CDR3 coding DNA: TGTGCCAGCTCTTTAGCGGGAGGTTCGAATGAGCAGTTCTTC. Amino acids: CASSLAGGSNEQFF.

This clone has just one count. The CDR3 region has the DNA TGTGCCAGCAGCGTTAGCGGACTAGCGGGAGAAGAGACCCAGTACTTC. Amino acid sequence: CASSVSGLAGEETQYF. This rearrangement joins TRBV9 to TRBJ2-5; 13 nucleotides align to TRBD2. J lost 3 bases, V lost 2 bases, and 4 bases had no gene match. The CDR3 length is 16 residues. Germline values: CDR1 SGDLS, CDR2 YYNGEE.